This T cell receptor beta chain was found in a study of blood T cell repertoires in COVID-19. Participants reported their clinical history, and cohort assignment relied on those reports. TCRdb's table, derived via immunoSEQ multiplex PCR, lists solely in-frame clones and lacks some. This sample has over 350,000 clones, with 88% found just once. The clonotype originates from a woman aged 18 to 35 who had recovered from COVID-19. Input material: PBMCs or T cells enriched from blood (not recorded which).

CDR3 DNA sequence: TGTGCCAGCAGACCGACAGGGGGCCGTGGAAGGTATGGCTACACCTTC. Its translation is CASRPTGGRGRYGYTF. The gene calls are TRBV6-4 and TRBJ1-2, with 10 bases matching TRBD1. CDR1 is MRHNA and CDR2 is SNTAGT in the germline V gene. V trimming: 6 bases; J trimming: 5 bases; junction bases outside the gene matches: 12. The CDR3 spans 16 residues.